Here is one T cell receptor (beta chain) with its context. The antigen remains undetermined. These data originate in a study of long-term antiretroviral therapy in people with HIV. Study-wide points: ART preceded a rise in diversity that nonetheless stayed lower than in transplant donor controls. Relative to control repertoires, HIV repertoires exhibited narrower CDR3 length ranges.

Assay version v3.0 of immunoSEQ was used, and it was run at survey level. Sequenced by immunoSEQ multiplex PCR; TCRdb stores in-frame clones only, minus some. The sample carries around 15,000 clones, around 94% recorded once. The CDR3 totals 15 residues. V shed 5 bases and J shed 2 bases, with 10 bases lying between them. The V gene's germline CDR1 is SGHVS and CDR2 FNYEAQ. The chain uses TRBV7-6 and TRBJ2-6; no firm D call. The origin of this receptor is a woman between 50 and 59 years old with HIV. The sequencing used unsorted PBMCs, collected roughly 6.2 years after starting antiretroviral therapy. This CDR3 reads CASSLRVAGANVLTF. DNA for the CDR3: TGTGCCAGCAGCCTCCGGGTAGCTGGGGCCAACGTCCTGACTTTC. The whole variable domain, remainder taken from reference TRBV7-6 and TRBJ2-6, is GAGVSQSPRYKVTKRGQDVALRCDPISGHVSLYWYRQALGQGPEFLTYFNYEAQQDKSGLPNDRFSAERPEGSISTLTIQRTEQRDSAMYRCASSLRVAGANVLTFGAGSRLTVL.